The next 18 T cell receptor beta chains were all read from a single sample in a study of blood T cell repertoires in COVID-19. The protocol was immunoSEQ multiplex PCR, while the TCRdb copy is restricted to in-frame clones and leaves out a portion. Of fewer than 300,000 clones listed, roughly 88% are singletons. Material for sequencing was peripheral blood. The origin of the receptors is a human donor with COVID-19, enrolled during active disease. The donor label of this sample is uncertain.

This chain uses TRBV5-1 with TRBJ2-7; TRBD1 aligns across 9 bases. In germline, CDR1 is SGHRS, CDR2 YFSETQ. The CDR3 length is 16 residues. With 0 bases clipped from V and 3 bases from J, the junction kept 7 bases outside the gene matches. CDR3 amino acids: CASSLGQGDIGYEQYF. In nucleotides, the CDR3 is TGCGCCAGCAGCTTGGGACAGGGGGATATCGGCTACGAGCAGTACTTC.

Only one count was recorded for this clone. The V and J genes are TRBV5-1 and TRBJ1-2; D not resolved. CDR3 length: 15 residues. Looked up from germline, CDR1 is SGHRS and CDR2 is YFSETQ. Trimming took 2 bases from V and 3 from J, leaving 14 bases between them. DNA for the CDR3: TGCGCCAGCAGCTTCCTAGGCATCGGGGACTATGGCTACACCTTC. Protein: CASSFLGIGDYGYTF.

The chain carries TRBV11-3 and TRBJ2-3, with 10 bases aligning to TRBD2. The CDR3 is made up of 15 amino acids. V lost 5 bases, J lost 0 bases, and 2 bases stayed unmatched. Per the germline V gene, CDR1 is SGHNT and CDR2 is YENEEA. The CDR3 region is CASSTGLASTDTQYF. The DNA of the CDR3 is TGTGCCAGCAGCACGGGACTAGCGAGCACAGATACGCAGTATTTT. The full variable domain, completed using reference TRBV11-3 and TRBJ2-3, is EAGVVQSPRYKIIEKKQPVAFWCNPISGHNTLYWYLQNLGQGPELLIRYENEEAVDDSQLPKDRFSAERLKGVDSTLKIQPAELGDSAVYLCASSTGLASTDTQYFGPGTRLTVL.

This rearrangement joins TRBV9 to TRBJ2-1, with 10 positions matching TRBD2. Per germline, CDR1 SGDLS and CDR2 YYNGEE. This CDR3 is 16 amino acids long. Trimming at V came to 0 bases and at J to 3 bases, leaving 3 bases not matched to a gene. The CDR3 DNA reads TGTGCCAGCAGCGTAGGACTAGCGGGCAACTACAATGAGCAGTTCTTC. This codes for CASSVGLAGNYNEQFF.

This chain joins TRBV19 and TRBJ1-1; D is uncertain. CDR3 size: 13 residues. Between the trimmed V and J ends, which lost 5 bases and 5 bases, there was a span of 12 bases. In germline, CDR1 is LNHDA, CDR2 SQIVND (reference sequence). This CDR3 reads CASSEGWGTEAFF. The CDR3 nucleotides are TGTGCCAGTAGTGAGGGCTGGGGTACTGAAGCTTTCTTT.

Comments on this clone: A junction end diverges from the germline sequence, so it may reflect a read error. The CDR3 DNA reads TGTGCTAGCAGCTTAGAAGGACAGATCTACAATGAGCAGTTCTTC. Its translation: CASSLEGQIYNEQFF. This chain uses TRBV7-7 with TRBJ2-1; D perhaps matches TRBD1 (6 bases). The CDR3 loop spans 15 amino acids. CDR1 is SSHAT, CDR2 FNYEAQ, per germline (reference sequence). Based on the CDR3 plus reference TRBV7-7 and TRBJ2-1, the full variable domain is GAGVSQSPRYKVTKRGQDVTLRCDPISSHATLYWYQQALGQGPEFLTYFNYEAQPDKSGLPSDRFSAERPEGSISTLTIQRTEQRDSAMYRCASSLEGQIYNEQFFGPGTRLTVL.

The CDR3 nucleotides read TGTGCCAGCAGTTACTGGCGGGAGACCCGTACAGATACGCAGTATTTT. It translates to CASSYWRETRTDTQYF. The rearrangement links TRBV6-2 or TRBV6-3 to TRBJ2-3; 7 nucleotides match TRBD2. Germline lookup yields CDR1 MNHEY and CDR2 SVGEGT. The CDR3 has 16 amino acids. V dropped 1 base and J dropped 3; count of bases not matched to a gene: 7.

V usage is TRBV27 and J usage is TRBJ2-4; TRBD1 matches at 10 bases. The CDR3 totals 15 residues. CDR1 is MNHEY, CDR2 SMNVEV, per germline (reference sequence). Trimming at V came to 10 bases and at J to 3 bases, leaving 9 bases not matched to a gene. DNA for the CDR3: TGTGCCACCCTAAGGAGGACAGGGGGCAAAAACATTCAGTACTTC. Translated, it gives CATLRRTGGKNIQYF.

The genes are TRBV7-3 and TRBJ2-6; D gene uncertain. The germline V gene has CDR1 SGHTA and CDR2 FQGTGA. V was cut by 4 bases and J by 4 bases, with 11 bases left in between. The CDR3 has 15 amino acids. Here the CDR3 DNA reads TGTGCCAGCAGCTCGTACACACCCGGGGCCAACGTCCTGACTTTC. The encoded protein is CASSSYTPGANVLTF.

J is TRBJ2-1 and V is TRBV7-9; TRBD2 aligns across 9 bases. This CDR3 is built from 17 residues. Germline V lookup: CDR1 SEHNR, CDR2 FQNEAQ (reference sequence). Trimming cost V 2 bases and J 5 bases; bases outside gene matches: 10. This CDR3 is CASSLHRGTSNHNEQFF. The CDR3 DNA follows: TGTGCCAGCAGCTTACACCGCGGGACTAGCAACCACAATGAGCAGTTCTTC.

The chain uses TRBV30 and TRBJ2-2; D gene unclear. Germline loops: CDR1 GTSNPN, CDR2 SVGIG (reference sequence). Trimming pared 5 bases from V and 5 bases from J, leaving 18 bases between. This CDR3 has 15 residues. CDR3 region: CAWALGALITGELFF. CDR3 nucleotide sequence: TGTGCCTGGGCCCTAGGCGCCCTAATTACCGGGGAGCTGTTTTTT.

This sequence joins TRBV9 and TRBJ1-2; 10 bases align to TRBD1. The junction had 7 bases not matched to a gene; V was cut back by 8 bases and J by 3 bases. Germline loops: CDR1 SGDLS, CDR2 YYNGEE. The length of the CDR3 is 14 residues. The CDR3 loop reads CASTVTGGDYGYTF. The CDR3 coding sequence is TGTGCCAGTACGGTGACAGGGGGCGACTATGGCTACACCTTC.

The chain is built from TRBV3-1 (or the pseudogene TRBV3-2) and TRBJ1-1; D may be TRBD1 (5 bases). CDR1 is LGHDT and CDR2 is YNNKEL in the germline V gene (reference sequence). The CDR3 is made up of 12 amino acids. CDR3 sequence: CPPWGGFTEAFF. Here the CDR3 DNA reads TGTCCACCGTGGGGGGGATTCACTGAAGCTTTCTTT.

This clone occurred a few times. The J gene is TRBJ1-5, the V gene TRBV28; 8 nucleotides match TRBD1. Germline trimming cut 4 bases from V and 0 bases from J; bases unmatched to any gene: 14. CDR3 length: 19 amino acids. CDR1 is MDHEN and CDR2 is SYDVKM in the germline V gene. CDR3 in amino acids: CASSSLSGQGDYSNQPQHF. The DNA for the CDR3 is TGTGCCAGCAGTTCCCTTAGCGGACAGGGAGACTATAGCAATCAGCCCCAGCATTTT.

This sequence joins TRBV2 and TRBJ2-2; 7 bases map to TRBD2. J lost 4 bases, V lost 5 bases, and 4 bases had no gene match. CDR3 length: 14 residues. CDR1 is SNHLY and CDR2 is FYNNEI in the germline V gene. In nucleotides, the CDR3 is TGTGCCAGCAGTAGGGAGGGGAGCACCGGGGAGCTGTTTTTT. This codes for CASSREGSTGELFF.

The rearrangement links TRBV5-1 to TRBJ2-7, with TRBD2 identical over 12 bases. V dropped 7 bases and J dropped 9; count of bases not matched to a gene: 29. CDR3 size: 20 residues. The germline V gene has CDR1 SGHRS and CDR2 YFSETQ. The CDR3 region is CASRSEAGGLAGGQDTGQYF. Here the CDR3 DNA reads TGCGCCAGCCGCTCAGAGGCTGGGGGGCTAGCGGGAGGGCAGGATACCGGGCAGTACTTC.

This clone was recorded a few times. J is TRBJ2-2 and V is TRBV19; 12 positions match TRBD2. In germline, CDR1 is LNHDA, CDR2 SQIVND (reference sequence). Losses at the gene ends were 0 bases for V and 3 bases for J; bases not matched to a gene: 5. This CDR3 spans 18 amino acids. The CDR3 DNA is TGTGCCAGTAGTATAGAGGCTAGCGGGAGGGTCTACACCGGGGAGCTGTTTTTT. Amino acids: CASSIEASGRVYTGELFF.

The V gene is TRBV5-1, the J gene TRBJ2-2; D is unresolved. The CDR3 consists of 11 residues. V lost 7 bases and J lost 6, with 7 bases in between. From germline, CDR1 is SGHRS and CDR2 YFSETQ. The CDR3 protein is CASYEAGELFF. The DNA of the CDR3 is TGCGCCAGCTACGAGGCCGGGGAGCTGTTTTTT.